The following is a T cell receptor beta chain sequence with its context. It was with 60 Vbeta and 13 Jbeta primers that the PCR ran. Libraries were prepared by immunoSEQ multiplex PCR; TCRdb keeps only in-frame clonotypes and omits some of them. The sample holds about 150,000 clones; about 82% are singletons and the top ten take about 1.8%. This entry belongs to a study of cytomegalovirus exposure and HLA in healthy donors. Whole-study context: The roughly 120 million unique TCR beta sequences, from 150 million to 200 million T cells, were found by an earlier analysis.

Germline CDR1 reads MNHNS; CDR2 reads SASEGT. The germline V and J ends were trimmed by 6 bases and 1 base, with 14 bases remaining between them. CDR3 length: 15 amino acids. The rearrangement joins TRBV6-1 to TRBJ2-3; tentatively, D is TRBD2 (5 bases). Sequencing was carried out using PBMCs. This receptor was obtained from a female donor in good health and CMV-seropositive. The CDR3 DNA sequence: TGTGCCAGCAGGGGAACTAGGAAGGGCACAGATACGCAGTATTTT. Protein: CASRGTRKGTDTQYF.